A single sample gave rise to the 28 T cell receptor beta chains below, sequenced in a study of shared clonotypes between healthy human individuals. Measured with immunoSEQ multiplex PCR; TCRdb has only the in-frame clones, and not every one. The repertoire holds roughly 400,000 clones, with about 96% as singletons. The material sequenced was memory CD8+ T cells sorted from blood. The subset here: CD45RO+ cells pooled with CCR7-negative TemRA cells. Source of these receptors: a man aged 25 to 40 in good health.

This clone was seen once. The chain joins TRBV5-6 to TRBJ2-2; TRBD2 matches 11 bases. Losses at the gene ends were 1 base for V and 6 bases for J; bases not matched to a gene: 8. This CDR3 has 17 amino acids. Looked up from germline, CDR1 is SGHDT and CDR2 is YYEEEE. This chain's CDR3 is CASSLPSGRIVAGELFF. CDR3 DNA sequence: TGTGCCAGCAGCTTGCCTAGCGGGAGGATAGTCGCCGGGGAGCTGTTTTTT.

The rearrangement joins TRBV30 to TRBJ1-5, with 7 bases identical to TRBD1. The ends lost 0 bases at V and 4 bases at J; junction bases unmatched: 9. Germline V gene lookup returns CDR1 GTSNPN and CDR2 SVGIG (reference sequence). This CDR3 region has 16 residues. In DNA, the CDR3 is TGTGCCTGGAGTGTACCCCTCGGGACAGTTAATCAGCCCCAGCATTTT. Its translation: CAWSVPLGTVNQPQHF.

The rearrangement joins TRBV10-2 to TRBJ2-1, with 8 positions matching TRBD2. The CDR3 runs 17 residues. Trimming at V came to 0 bases and at J to 5 bases, leaving 9 bases not matched to a gene. Germline V gene data show CDR1 as WSHSY and CDR2 as SAAADI. The CDR3 loop is CASSESSGTPVNNEQFF. CDR3 nucleotides: TGCGCCAGCAGTGAGTCTAGCGGGACGCCAGTAAACAATGAGCAGTTCTTC.

The chain joins TRBV19 to TRBJ1-4; D may be TRBD1 (5 bases). The V end was cut by 5 bases, the J end by 0 bases, with 13 bases between. Germline V gene lookup returns CDR1 LNHDA and CDR2 SQIVND (reference sequence). CDR3 length: 16 residues. CDR3 nucleotide sequence: TGTGCCAGTAGTGACCCGAGGGGTGCAACTAATGAAAAACTGTTTTTT. It codes for CASSDPRGATNEKLFF.

This clone was seen once. The genes are TRBV6-1 and TRBJ1-2; 11 bases are a match to TRBD1. The CDR3 spans 15 residues. Germline V gives CDR1 MNHNS, CDR2 SASEGT. V shed 2 bases and J 4 bases; nucleotides not matched to a gene: 3. The CDR3 protein is CASSEIGTGGYGYTF. CDR3 DNA sequence: TGTGCCAGCAGTGAAATCGGGACAGGGGGCTATGGCTACACCTTC.

The J gene is TRBJ1-5, the V gene TRBV7-8; D is possibly TRBD1 (5 bases). Trimming left V 2 bases short and J 3 bases short, with 8 bases between. This CDR3 is built from 14 residues. Germline loops: CDR1 SGHVS, CDR2 FQNEAQ. The CDR3, as DNA: TGTGCCAGCAGCTTAAAGGGGTTCAATCAGCCCCAGCATTTT. It specifies CASSLKGFNQPQHF.

This chain connects TRBV19 to TRBJ2-2; D gene ambiguous. The germline V gene encodes CDR1 LNHDA and CDR2 SQIVND (reference sequence). This CDR3 has 11 residues. V was clipped by 8 bases and J by 5 bases, with 6 bases between them. The CDR3 sequence: CASRETGELFF. The CDR3 bases are TGTGCCAGTCGCGAGACCGGGGAGCTGTTTTTT.

The CDR3 spells CASSSTSGRARAYNEQFF. The CDR3 region has the DNA TGCGCCAGCAGCTCAACTAGCGGGAGGGCCAGGGCCTACAATGAGCAGTTCTTC. The V call is TRBV5-1, the J call TRBJ2-1; TRBD2 matches at 13 bases. Per the germline V gene, CDR1 is SGHRS and CDR2 is YFSETQ. Unmatched junction bases numbered 8, after V lost 3 bases and J lost 2 bases. The CDR3 extends over 18 amino acids.

The chain is built from TRBV29-1 and TRBJ2-7, with 7 nucleotides matching TRBD1. The CDR3 consists of 13 residues. With V trimmed by 3 bases and J by 5 bases, 7 bases remained unmatched. The germline gives CDR1 SQVTM, CDR2 ANQGSEA. Here the CDR3 DNA reads TGCAGCGTTGACCGACAGGGCCGGGACGAGCAGTACTTC. This sequence encodes CSVDRQGRDEQYF.

V usage is TRBV28 and J usage is TRBJ1-3, with D unclear. CDR1 is MDHEN and CDR2 is SYDVKM in the germline V gene. Trimming shortened V by 7 bases and J by 3 bases, and 13 bases separated the two germline ends. This CDR3 contains 14 residues. The DNA for the CDR3 is TGTGCCAGCACACTAACGGGTGGTGGAAACACCATATATTTT. Encoded protein: CASTLTGGGNTIYF.

The chain employs TRBV2 and TRBJ2-5; 9 positions match TRBD1. Trimming removed 5 bases from V and 5 bases from J; junction bases left unmatched: 9. The CDR3 is 15 residues long. Looked up from germline, CDR1 is SNHLY and CDR2 is FYNNEI. The CDR3 spells CASSILNRGRETQYF. The CDR3, as DNA: TGTGCCAGCAGTATCTTAAACAGGGGGCGGGAGACCCAGTACTTC.

The V call is TRBV6-5, the J call TRBJ1-2, with TRBD1 as a possible D gene (6 bases). The germline V and J ends were trimmed by 2 bases and 2 bases, with 9 bases remaining between them. CDR1 and CDR2 (germline): MNHEY, SVGAGI. This CDR3 contains 14 residues. Written as DNA, the CDR3 is TGTGCCAGCAGTTACGGGGGCGCGAACTATGGCTACACCTTC. As protein: CASSYGGANYGYTF.

This clone has just one count. CDR3 coding DNA: TGTGCCAGCTCCCCAGGGGGGGGCAATCAGCCCCAGCATTTT. It is translated as CASSPGGGNQPQHF. This chain connects TRBV18 to TRBJ1-5; 7 bases match TRBD1. The CDR3 sequence is 14 residues long. Germline V gives CDR1 KGHSH, CDR2 LQKENI. Trimming at V came to 6 bases and at J to 2 bases, leaving 4 bases not matched to a gene. Supplemented by reference TRBV18 and TRBJ1-5, the full variable domain reads NAGVMQNPRHLVRRRGQEARLRCSPMKGHSHVYWYRQLPEEGLKFMVYLQKENIIDESGMPKERFSAEFPKEGPSILRIQQVVRGDSAAYFCASSPGGGNQPQHFGDGTRLSIL.

This chain connects TRBV29-1 to TRBJ2-7; 8 positions match TRBD2. V was pared by 7 bases and J by 6 bases, with 11 bases of the junction left unmatched. This CDR3 is built from 13 residues. CDR1 SQVTM and CDR2 ANQGSEA come from the germline V gene. CDR3 in amino acids: CSGKAGASLEQYF. As DNA, the CDR3 is TGCAGCGGAAAAGCGGGAGCATCCCTCGAGCAGTACTTC.

Comments on this clone: The same CDR3 can be traced to other DNA sequences in this sample. The chain couples TRBV7-2 to TRBJ2-3; D remains unclear. This CDR3 is built from 12 residues. V lost 5 bases and J 0 bases, leaving 3 bases between the germline ends. Germline-derived CDR1 and CDR2 are SGHTA and FQGNSA. The CDR3 DNA sequence: TGTGCCAGCAGCCTTAGCACAGATACGCAGTATTTT. Amino acid sequence: CASSLSTDTQYF.

J is TRBJ2-3 and V is TRBV19; TRBD1 matches 9 bases. Trimming removed 4 bases from V and 4 bases from J; junction bases left unmatched: 6. The germline V gene encodes CDR1 LNHDA and CDR2 SQIVND (reference sequence). The CDR3 is made up of 15 amino acids. Written as DNA, the CDR3 is TGTGCCAGTAGTACCAACAGGGGGCTCGCAGATACGCAGTATTTT. It codes for CASSTNRGLADTQYF.

The V and J genes are TRBV19 and TRBJ1-2; 7 bases are shared with TRBD1. Per germline, CDR1 LNHDA and CDR2 SQIVND (reference sequence). Trimming took 2 bases from V and 8 from J; bases not matched to a gene: 2. The CDR3 totals 12 residues. This chain's CDR3 is CASSIRGRGYTF. Here the CDR3 DNA reads TGTGCCAGTAGTATAAGGGGGCGCGGCTACACCTTC. The entire variable domain, with the rest obtained from reference TRBV19 and TRBJ1-2, is as follows: DGGITQSPKYLFRKEGQNVTLSCEQNLNHDAMYWYRQDPGQGLRLIYYSQIVNDFQKGDIAEGYSVSREKKESFPLTVTSAQKNPTAFYLCASSIRGRGYTFGSGTRLTVV.

The rearrangement joins TRBV15 to TRBJ2-7; possible D gene TRBD1, 5 bases. The germline V gene has CDR1 LNHNV and CDR2 YYDKDF (reference sequence). The V gene lost 4 bases and the J gene lost 3 bases, with 7 bases spanning the gap. This CDR3 comprises 12 residues. The CDR3 bases are TGTGCCACCAGCAAAGGGGACTACGAGCAGTACTTC. Protein: CATSKGDYEQYF. The whole variable domain, filled in from reference TRBV15 and TRBJ2-7, reads DAMVIQNPRYQVTQFGKPVTLSCSQTLNHNVMYWYQQKSSQAPKLLFHYYDKDFNNEADTPDNFQSRRPNTSFCFLDIRSPGLGDTAMYLCATSKGDYEQYFGPGTRLTVT.

The genes are TRBV7-6 and TRBJ2-7, with 8 bases fitting TRBD2. Per germline, CDR1 SGHVS and CDR2 FNYEAQ. Trimming took 0 bases from V and 0 from J; bases not matched to a gene: 1. The CDR3 sequence is 15 residues long. The CDR3 DNA sequence: TGTGCCAGCAGCTTAGCCGGGACTAGCTCCTACGAGCAGTACTTC. Protein sequence: CASSLAGTSSYEQYF. Variable domain in full (rest from reference TRBV7-6 and TRBJ2-7): GAGVSQSPRYKVTKRGQDVALRCDPISGHVSLYWYRQALGQGPEFLTYFNYEAQQDKSGLPNDRFSAERPEGSISTLTIQRTEQRDSAMYRCASSLAGTSSYEQYFGPGTRLTVT.

The J gene is TRBJ2-5, the V gene TRBV7-9, with 9 positions matching TRBD1. With V trimmed by 2 bases and J by 5 bases, 3 bases remained unmatched. The CDR3 sequence is 14 residues long. CDR1 is SEHNR, CDR2 FQNEAQ, per germline (reference sequence). CDR3 in amino acids: CASSLTGGWETQYF. CDR3 bases: TGTGCCAGCAGCTTAACAGGGGGCTGGGAGACCCAGTACTTC.

The gene calls are TRBV7-9 and TRBJ2-3; D gene ambiguous. The CDR3 runs to 12 residues. V was cut by 7 bases and J by 5 bases, with 10 bases left in between. CDR1 and CDR2 from the germline V gene are SEHNR and FQNEAQ (reference sequence). CDR3 sequence: CASTAAGDTQYF. The CDR3, as DNA: TGTGCCAGCACTGCCGCCGGAGATACGCAGTATTTT.

The rearrangement joins TRBV5-1 to TRBJ2-7, with 12 bases that match TRBD1. CDR3 size: 14 residues. Germline CDR1 reads SGHRS; CDR2 reads YFSETQ. Trimming at V came to 2 bases and at J to 7 bases, leaving 4 bases not matched to a gene. The CDR3 region is CASSFGTGGEEQYF. In DNA form, the CDR3 reads TGCGCCAGCAGCTTCGGGACAGGGGGCGAAGAGCAGTACTTC.

The chain combines TRBV9 with TRBJ2-1; a weak D match, TRBD1 (5 bases). The CDR3 is made up of 13 amino acids. The V gene lost 2 bases and the J gene lost 3 bases, with 6 bases spanning the gap. The germline CDR1 and CDR2 sequences are SGDLS and YYNGEE. Here the CDR3 DNA reads TGTGCCAGCAGCGTCAGGGTCTACAATGAGCAGTTCTTC. Its protein product is CASSVRVYNEQFF.

The chain carries TRBV7-6 and TRBJ2-3, with D tentatively TRBD2 (6 bases). This CDR3 region has 16 residues. Trimming left V 1 base short and J 6 bases short, with 17 bases between. Germline CDR1 reads SGHVS; CDR2 reads FNYEAQ. The CDR3 nucleotides are TGTGCCAGCAGCTTAGTGTGGTCGGGAGACCCCGATACGCAGTATTTT. This sequence encodes CASSLVWSGDPDTQYF.

A word on this clone: The identical CDR3 is also encoded by other nucleotide sequences in the sample. This chain uses TRBV27 with TRBJ2-3, with 10 bases identical to TRBD2. The CDR3 is made up of 14 amino acids. CDR1 MNHEY and CDR2 SMNVEV come from the germline V gene (reference sequence). V shed 5 bases, J shed 1 base, and the junction held 0 bases outside the gene matches. CDR3 nucleotides: TGTGCCAGCAGTGGACTAGCGGGCACAGATACGCAGTATTTT. As protein: CASSGLAGTDTQYF.

This chain connects TRBV7-9 to TRBJ2-1, with TRBD1 matching 8 bases. The trim removed 5 bases at V and 7 bases at J, leaving 13 bases unmatched. The germline gives CDR1 SEHNR, CDR2 FQNEAQ (reference sequence). The CDR3 has 16 residues. CDR3 residues: CASSTVDRVNWNEQFF. In DNA form, the CDR3 reads TGTGCCAGCAGCACAGTGGACAGGGTAAACTGGAATGAGCAGTTCTTC.

The gene calls are TRBV2 and TRBJ2-2; D unresolved. Germline V gene lookup returns CDR1 SNHLY and CDR2 FYNNEI. This CDR3 region has 15 residues. The V and J ends lost 4 bases and 3 bases respectively, with 12 bases between them. The CDR3 DNA reads as TGTGCCAGCAGTGGCCCTTGGGGTGACACCGGGGAGCTGTTTTTT. It translates to CASSGPWGDTGELFF.

In this sample, this clone turned up once. J is TRBJ2-5 and V is TRBV30, with 8 bases identical to TRBD1. Germline V gene sequence: CDR1 GTSNPN, CDR2 SVGIG (reference sequence). This CDR3 region has 14 residues. With V trimmed by 3 bases and J by 5 bases, 8 bases remained unmatched. The CDR3 sequence is CAWSVGQGGETQYF. Here the CDR3 DNA reads TGTGCCTGGAGCGTTGGACAGGGTGGGGAGACCCAGTACTTC.